One and the same sample provided the 20 T cell receptor beta chains below, sequenced in a study of blood T cell repertoires in COVID-19. Measured with immunoSEQ multiplex PCR; TCRdb has only the in-frame clones, and not every one. The sample lists a few hundred thousand clones, 88% seen once, with roughly 4% in the top ten. Sequencing was performed on peripheral blood. These receptor sequences come from a man in his sixties who had recovered from COVID-19.

The V call is TRBV10-3, the J call TRBJ2-5; 11 nucleotides agree with TRBD2. V gave up 2 bases and J gave up 2 bases; unmatched junction bases: 4. The CDR3 length is 16 residues. The germline V gene encodes CDR1 ENHRY and CDR2 SYGVKD. In DNA, the CDR3 is TGTGCCATCAGTGAGAGGGGACTAGCGGAGCAAGAGACCCAGTACTTC. Translated: CAISERGLAEQETQYF.

This chain connects TRBV27 to TRBJ2-3; 8 positions match TRBD1. Germline values: CDR1 MNHEY, CDR2 SMNVEV (reference sequence). The CDR3 contains 15 residues. The junction had 6 bases not matched to a gene; V was cut back by 4 bases and J by 3 bases. DNA for the CDR3: TGTGCCAGCAGTTCCCCTTGGACAGGGACAGATACGCAGTATTTT. This translates into CASSSPWTGTDTQYF.

The V call is TRBV27, the J call TRBJ2-1, with TRBD1 matching 9 bases. The trim removed 6 bases at V and 12 bases at J, leaving 21 bases unmatched. Per the germline V gene, CDR1 is MNHEY and CDR2 is SMNVEV (reference sequence). The CDR3 is made up of 17 amino acids. CDR3 sequence: CASSSQRVDRGIVGQFF. The CDR3 DNA is TGTGCCAGCAGCTCACAAAGGGTGGACAGGGGAATTGTTGGGCAGTTCTTC.

The chain joins TRBV15 to TRBJ2-7; D is perhaps TRBD2 (5 bases). The V end was cut by 5 bases, the J end by 0 bases, with 8 bases between. The CDR3 totals 13 residues. Germline loops: CDR1 LNHNV, CDR2 YYDKDF (reference sequence). The CDR3 sequence: CATSPRDSYEQYF. The CDR3 nucleotides read TGTGCCACCAGCCCCCGGGACTCCTACGAGCAGTACTTC. Combining the CDR3 with reference TRBV15 and TRBJ2-7 gives the whole variable domain DAMVIQNPRYQVTQFGKPVTLSCSQTLNHNVMYWYQQKSSQAPKLLFHYYDKDFNNEADTPDNFQSRRPNTSFCFLDIRSPGLGDTAMYLCATSPRDSYEQYFGPGTRLTVT.

The rearrangement uses TRBV5-1 and TRBJ1-1; no clear D. CDR3 size: 15 residues. The V gene's germline CDR1 is SGHRS and CDR2 YFSETQ. With 4 bases removed from V and 4 bases from J, the gap between germline ends came to 17 bases. CDR3 nucleotides: TGCGCCAGCAGCGTAGGCCATGAGGTGGGCACTGAAGCTTTCTTT. It yields the protein CASSVGHEVGTEAFF.

This chain uses TRBV4-2 with TRBJ2-2; weak D call: TRBD1 (6 bases). V was trimmed by 1 base and J by 5 bases, leaving 14 bases between them. The V gene's germline CDR1 is LGHNA and CDR2 YNFKEQ. CDR3 length: 16 amino acids. CDR3 in DNA: TGTGCCAGCAGCCAAGGTCTTAGGGGGAAAACCGGGGAGCTGTTTTTT. It is translated as CASSQGLRGKTGELFF.

This clone was counted once. The J gene is TRBJ2-7, the V gene TRBV6-1; the D gene is possibly TRBD1 (5 bases). CDR1 and CDR2 from the germline V gene are MNHNS and SASEGT. This CDR3 contains 14 residues. V was cut by 2 bases and J by 3 bases, with 11 bases left in between. The CDR3 DNA is TGTGCCAGCAGTGAAATTTTTCAGGGCTACGAGCAGTACTTC. Its protein is CASSEIFQGYEQYF.

The chain joins TRBV9 to TRBJ1-2; TRBD1 aligns across 7 bases. Germline CDR1 reads SGDLS; CDR2 reads YYNGEE. Trimming took 3 bases from V and 2 from J; bases not matched to a gene: 7. This CDR3 is 15 amino acids long. In DNA, the CDR3 is TGTGCCAGCAGCGCGCGACAGGGCTTAAACTATGGCTACACCTTC. Translated, it gives CASSARQGLNYGYTF.

The V gene is TRBV5-1, the J gene TRBJ2-5; TRBD2 aligns across 8 bases. The CDR3 runs to 12 residues. Per the germline V gene, CDR1 is SGHRS and CDR2 is YFSETQ. V lost 7 bases, J lost 4 bases, and 3 bases stayed unmatched. CDR3 sequence: CASGLASETQYF. The DNA for the CDR3 is TGCGCCAGCGGACTAGCCTCAGAGACCCAGTACTTC.

This rearrangement joins TRBV7-2 to TRBJ2-1, with 7 bases lining up with TRBD1. There are 16 residues in the CDR3. CDR1 and CDR2 (germline): SGHTA, FQGNSA. J gave up 4 bases and V 5 bases, and 11 bases lay outside the gene matches. CDR3 region: CASSTSHRGRYNEQFF. CDR3 sequence (DNA): TGTGCCAGCAGCACCTCCCACAGGGGCCGATACAATGAGCAGTTCTTC. Filled out from reference TRBV7-2 and TRBJ2-1, the complete variable domain reads GAGVSQSPSNKVTEKGKDVELRCDPISGHTALYWYRQSLGQGLEFLIYFQGNSAPDKSGLPSDRFSAERTGGSVSTLTIQRTQQEDSAVYLCASSTSHRGRYNEQFFGPGTRLTVL.

This sequence joins TRBV7-9 and TRBJ1-1; D call uncertain. CDR3 length: 14 residues. V shed 3 bases and J shed 1 base, with 9 bases lying between them. In germline, CDR1 is SEHNR, CDR2 FQNEAQ (reference sequence). The DNA for the CDR3 is TGTGCCAGCAGCTTGACAACCAGGAACACTGAAGCTTTCTTT. Its translation is CASSLTTRNTEAFF.

This chain uses TRBV5-1 with TRBJ2-4; D is ambiguous. CDR3 length: 15 amino acids. Trimming took 0 bases from V and 2 from J, leaving 9 bases between them. Germline V gene data show CDR1 as SGHRS and CDR2 as YFSETQ. In DNA form, the CDR3 reads TGCGCCAGCAGCTTGGACCAGGTAACCAAAAACATTCAGTACTTC. Encoded protein: CASSLDQVTKNIQYF.

This clone turned up a few times. The chain couples TRBV11-2 to TRBJ1-2; 7 bases fit TRBD1. Germline lookup yields CDR1 SGHAT and CDR2 FQNNGV. The ends lost 5 bases at V and 4 bases at J; junction bases unmatched: 4. The CDR3 runs to 13 residues. DNA of the CDR3: TGTGCCAGCAGCCCACAGGGGACCTATGGCTACACCTTC. This encodes CASSPQGTYGYTF.

V gene TRBV6-5 combines with J gene TRBJ1-2; D not certain. Germline V gene lookup returns CDR1 MNHEY and CDR2 SVGAGI. V dropped 2 bases and J dropped 4 bases, with 14 bases sitting between them. This CDR3 comprises 15 residues. The CDR3 sequence: CASSYPTGNAYGYTF. CDR3 DNA sequence: TGTGCCAGCAGTTACCCGACGGGTAACGCCTATGGCTACACCTTC.

The chain uses TRBV5-1 and TRBJ2-3, with 10 nucleotides matching TRBD1. The CDR3 extends over 18 amino acids. V dropped 3 bases and J dropped 4; count of bases not matched to a gene: 14. The germline gives CDR1 SGHRS, CDR2 YFSETQ. The CDR3 DNA follows: TGCGCCAGCAGCTCCCCCGGGACAGGGGCGTGGGTGGCAGATACGCAGTATTTT. This translates into CASSSPGTGAWVADTQYF.

This rearrangement joins TRBV10-3 to TRBJ2-3; tentatively, D is TRBD2 (8 bases). Between the trimmed V and J ends, which lost 6 bases and 5 bases, there was a span of 18 bases. The germline CDR1 and CDR2 sequences are ENHRY and SYGVKD. The CDR3 has 15 amino acids. The CDR3 sequence is CAISAREGAGDTQYF. For the CDR3, the DNA is TGTGCCATCAGCGCCCGGGAGGGGGCAGGAGATACGCAGTATTTT.

The chain couples TRBV3-1 (or the pseudogene TRBV3-2) to TRBJ1-5; D call uncertain. Trimming stripped 3 bases from V and 0 bases from J, with 12 bases between. Germline V gene sequence: CDR1 LGHDT, CDR2 YNNKEL (reference sequence). This CDR3 region has 16 residues. DNA for the CDR3: TGTGCCAGCAGCCATGCCCCCCTAAATAGCAATCAGCCCCAGCATTTT. Its translation is CASSHAPLNSNQPQHF.

This chain joins TRBV5-6 and TRBJ1-3, with D unclear. The V and J ends lost 6 bases and 4 bases respectively, with 11 bases between them. The CDR3 totals 13 residues. Germline CDR1 is SGHDT and CDR2 is YYEEEE. The CDR3 sequence: CASTSWAGNTIYF. CDR3 nucleotides: TGTGCCAGCACCTCGTGGGCAGGAAACACCATATATTTT.

The chain recombines TRBV24-1 with TRBJ2-1; TRBD1 aligns across 10 bases. Germline CDR1 reads KGHDR; CDR2 reads SFDVKD. The CDR3 covers 14 residues. V shed 12 bases, J shed 7 bases, and the junction held 11 bases outside the gene matches. The chain's CDR3 is CAAGTGAGGNEQFF. Written as DNA, the CDR3 is TGTGCCGCCGGGACAGGGGCGGGGGGTAATGAGCAGTTCTTC.

The chain uses TRBV12-3 or TRBV12-4 and TRBJ2-7, with D possibly being TRBD2 (5 bases). The V end was cut by 7 bases, the J end by 5 bases, with 12 bases between. The CDR3 extends over 12 amino acids. CDR3 protein: CASTETGNEQYF. The DNA for the CDR3 is TGTGCCAGCACCGAAACCGGGAACGAGCAGTACTTC.